The sequence of this T cell receptor beta chain was determined in a study of early T cells in non-severe SARS-CoV-2 infection. Study-level points and caveats: Database matching using VDJdb favored anti-spike CD8 responses, with private and CD4 specificities left missing.

Unique molecular identifiers were affixed to single, distinct cDNA molecules. TCRdb analysed the 5' RACE reads with MiXCR anew, one entry per CDR3 protein. The sample has some 66,000 distinct CDR3 sequences; approximately 9.1% are singletons. This clonotype was detected many times. Its antigen remains unknown. Germline V gene lookup returns CDR1 DFQATT and CDR2 SNEGSKA (reference sequence). CDR3 size: 11 residues. The V and J ends lost 6 bases and 6 bases respectively, with 11 bases between them. The receptor was derived from an adult who was a healthcare worker with PCR-confirmed SARS-CoV-2 infection or an uninfected control (not recorded which). This sequence joins TRBV20-1 and TRBJ1-1; D is perhaps TRBD1 (6 bases). Sequenced material: whole blood. This chain's CDR3 is CSARGAAEAFF. CDR3 sequence (DNA): TGCAGTGCCAGGGGAGCAGCTGAAGCTTTCTTT.